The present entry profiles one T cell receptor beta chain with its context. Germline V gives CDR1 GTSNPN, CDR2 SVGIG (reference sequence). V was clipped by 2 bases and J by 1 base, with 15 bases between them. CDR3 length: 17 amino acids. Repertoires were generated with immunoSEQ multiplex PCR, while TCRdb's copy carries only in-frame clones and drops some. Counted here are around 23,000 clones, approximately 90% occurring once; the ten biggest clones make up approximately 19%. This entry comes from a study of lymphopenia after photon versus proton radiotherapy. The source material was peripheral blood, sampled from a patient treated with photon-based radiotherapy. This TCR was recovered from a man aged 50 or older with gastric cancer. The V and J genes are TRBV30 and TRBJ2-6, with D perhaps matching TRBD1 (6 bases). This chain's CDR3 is CAWSSGQRGSGANVLTF. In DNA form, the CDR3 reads TGTGCCTGGAGTTCCGGACAGAGGGGGTCTGGGGCCAACGTCCTGACTTTC.